The clone carrying this T cell receptor (beta chain) was counted ten times or more. Its antigen is not identified. RNA transcripts served as the template for amplifying TCR beta CDR3 regions. Initially, a first-round RT-PCR of the TCR CDR3 employed the HTBI primer set. Using its own MiXCR run on the multiplex PCR reads, TCRdb lists one record per CDR3 protein. The sample shows about 400,000 distinct CDR3 sequences, roughly 15% of them seen only once. The sample originates from a study of T cells in Graves' hyperthyroidism and ophthalmopathy. Study context: Peripheral blood was acquired at first diagnosis, ahead of any therapy whatsoever.

Diagnoses were established using clinical symptoms, serum thyroxine and TRAb, thyroid ultrasound and orbital computed tomography. The PBMCs studied were ones that came from 8.5 to 10 ml fresh peripheral blood. Study-level points and caveats: Ophthalmopathy onset followed model prediction by a median approximately six months.

The origin of this receptor is a woman aged 30 to 39 with Graves' ophthalmopathy. Input material: blood.

CDR3 in amino acids: CASSVRVGSPLHF. The DNA for the CDR3 is TGTGCCAGCAGCGTCCGGGTCGGATCACCCCTCCACTTT. The gene calls are TRBV4-2 and TRBJ1-6, with D unresolved. V lost 5 bases to trimming and J lost 10 bases, with 12 bases between them. Germline lookup yields CDR1 LGHNA and CDR2 YNFKEQ. The CDR3 is made up of 13 amino acids.